This T cell receptor beta chain was retrieved from a study of post-analysis software for immune sequencing data. Study-wide results and caveats: Multiple sclerosis patients had significantly lower normalized Chao1 diversity than controls. TRBV5-6, TRBV5-1 and TRBV20-1 were among roughly 5 TRBV segments more frequent in patients than controls. Strong same-batch co-clustering of samples appeared with F measure clustering.

Germline V gene lookup returns CDR1 SGHRS and CDR2 YFSETQ. The CDR3 covers 14 residues. V was cut by 4 bases and J by 7 bases, with 15 bases left in between. As to this clonotype: Its antigen is still unknown.

Unique-molecular-identifier-tagged TCR beta cDNA libraries were used. One entry per CDR3 protein results from TCRdb running MiXCR on the PCR reads. The sample shows 700,000 to 900,000 distinct CDR3 sequences, 40% to 55% of them seen only once. The chain combines TRBV5-1 with TRBJ1-5; the D gene is possibly TRBD1 (5 bases). The sequencing sample was made of blood. The TCR was taken from a girl aged 5 to 17 with multiple sclerosis. The CDR3 sequence: CASSPNTGEQPQHF. As DNA, the CDR3 is TGCGCCAGCAGCCCCAACACGGGGGAGCAGCCCCAGCATTTT.